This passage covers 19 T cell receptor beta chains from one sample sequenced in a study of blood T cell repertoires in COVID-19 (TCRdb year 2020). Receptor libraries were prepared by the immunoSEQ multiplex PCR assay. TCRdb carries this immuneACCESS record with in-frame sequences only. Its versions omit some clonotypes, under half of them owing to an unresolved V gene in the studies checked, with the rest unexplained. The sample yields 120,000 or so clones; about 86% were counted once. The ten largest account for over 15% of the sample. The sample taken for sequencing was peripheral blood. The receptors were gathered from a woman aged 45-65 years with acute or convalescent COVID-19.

CDR3 in DNA: TGTGCCAGCAGTTCAGGGGCCTACGAGCAGTACTTC. This codes for CASSSGAYEQYF. The chain couples TRBV12-3 or TRBV12-4 to TRBJ2-7; tentative D call: TRBD1 (6 bases). V gave up 4 bases and J gave up 2 bases, with 6 bases separating them. The CDR3 spans 12 residues.

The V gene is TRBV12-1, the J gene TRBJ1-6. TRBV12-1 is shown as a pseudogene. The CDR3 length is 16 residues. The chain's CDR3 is CASSLGLSSYNSPLHF. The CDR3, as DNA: TGTGCCAGCAGCTTAGGACTGAGCTCCTATAATTCACCCCTCCACTTT.

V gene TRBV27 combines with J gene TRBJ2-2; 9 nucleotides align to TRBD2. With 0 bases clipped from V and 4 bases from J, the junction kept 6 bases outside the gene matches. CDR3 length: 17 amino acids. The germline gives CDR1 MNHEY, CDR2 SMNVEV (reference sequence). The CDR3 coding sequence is TGTGCCAGCAGTTTATCGGATAGCGGGGGACCCACCGGGGAGCTGTTTTTT. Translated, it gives CASSLSDSGGPTGELFF.

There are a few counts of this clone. CDR3 in amino acids: CASSDRGTYNSPLHF. In DNA form, the CDR3 reads TGTGCCAGCAGTGACAGGGGGACCTATAATTCACCCCTCCACTTT. V gene TRBV2 combines with J gene TRBJ1-6; TRBD1 matches at 7 bases. CDR3 length equals 15 residues. Germline trimming cut 3 bases from V and 2 bases from J; bases unmatched to any gene: 1. Germline CDR1 is SNHLY and CDR2 is FYNNEI.

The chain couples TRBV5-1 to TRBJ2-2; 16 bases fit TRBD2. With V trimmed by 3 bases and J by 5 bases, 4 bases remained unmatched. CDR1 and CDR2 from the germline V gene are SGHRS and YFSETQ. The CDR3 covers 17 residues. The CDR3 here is CASSSQGLAGGTGELFF. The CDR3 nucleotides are TGCGCCAGCAGCTCACAGGGACTAGCGGGGGGGACCGGGGAGCTGTTTTTT.

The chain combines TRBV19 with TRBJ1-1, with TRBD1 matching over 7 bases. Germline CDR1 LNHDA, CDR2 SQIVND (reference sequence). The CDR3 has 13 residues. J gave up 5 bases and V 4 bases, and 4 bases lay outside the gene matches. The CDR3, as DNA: TGTGCCAGTAGTAAACCAGGGGGAACTGAAGCTTTCTTT. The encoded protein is CASSKPGGTEAFF. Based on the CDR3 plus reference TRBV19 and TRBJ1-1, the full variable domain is DGGITQSPKYLFRKEGQNVTLSCEQNLNHDAMYWYRQDPGQGLRLIYYSQIVNDFQKGDIAEGYSVSREKKESFPLTVTSAQKNPTAFYLCASSKPGGTEAFFGQGTRLTVV.

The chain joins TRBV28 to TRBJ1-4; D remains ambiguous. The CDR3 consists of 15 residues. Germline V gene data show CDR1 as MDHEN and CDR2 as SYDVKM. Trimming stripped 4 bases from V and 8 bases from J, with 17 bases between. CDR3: CASSSPVGGGEKLFF. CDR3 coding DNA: TGTGCCAGCAGTTCCCCCGTCGGTGGAGGGGAAAAACTGTTTTTT.

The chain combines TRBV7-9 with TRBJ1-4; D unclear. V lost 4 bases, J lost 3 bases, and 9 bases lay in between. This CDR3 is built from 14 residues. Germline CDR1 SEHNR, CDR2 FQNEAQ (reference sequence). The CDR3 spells CASSSREPNEKLFF. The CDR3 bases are TGTGCCAGCAGCTCCCGGGAACCTAATGAAAAACTGTTTTTT.

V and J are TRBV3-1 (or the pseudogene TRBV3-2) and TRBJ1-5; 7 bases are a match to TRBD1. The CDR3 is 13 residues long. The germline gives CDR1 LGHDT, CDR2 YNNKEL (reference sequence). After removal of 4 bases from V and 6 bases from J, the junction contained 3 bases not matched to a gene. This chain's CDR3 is CASSPRQGQPQHF. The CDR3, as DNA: TGTGCCAGCAGCCCTCGACAGGGTCAGCCCCAGCATTTT.

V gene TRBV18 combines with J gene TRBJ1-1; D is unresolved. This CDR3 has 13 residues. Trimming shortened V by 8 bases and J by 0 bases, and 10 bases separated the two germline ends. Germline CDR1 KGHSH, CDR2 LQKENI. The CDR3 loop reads CASQPEMNTEAFF. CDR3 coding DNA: TGTGCCAGCCAACCAGAAATGAACACTGAAGCTTTCTTT.

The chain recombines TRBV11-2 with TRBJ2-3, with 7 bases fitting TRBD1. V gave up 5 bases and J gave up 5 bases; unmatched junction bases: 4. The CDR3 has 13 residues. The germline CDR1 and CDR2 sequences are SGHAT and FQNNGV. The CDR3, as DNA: TGTGCCAGCAGCCGAAACAGGGGAGATACGCAGTATTTT. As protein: CASSRNRGDTQYF.

DNA of the CDR3: TGCGCCAGCAGCTTGGCGGGACTGAAGTCCGAGCAGTACTTC. This sequence encodes CASSLAGLKSEQYF. The chain employs TRBV5-1 and TRBJ2-7, with a tentative D call TRBD2 (6 bases). Germline V gives CDR1 SGHRS, CDR2 YFSETQ. V was cut by 0 bases and J by 6 bases, with 13 bases left in between. This CDR3 contains 14 residues.

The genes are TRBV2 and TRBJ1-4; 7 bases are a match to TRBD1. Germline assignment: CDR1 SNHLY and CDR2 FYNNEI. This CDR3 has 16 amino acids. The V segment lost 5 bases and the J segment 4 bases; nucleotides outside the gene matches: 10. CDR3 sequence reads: CASSPRTGRVNEKLFF. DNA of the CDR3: TGTGCCAGCAGTCCCCGGACAGGTCGAGTTAATGAAAAACTGTTTTTT.

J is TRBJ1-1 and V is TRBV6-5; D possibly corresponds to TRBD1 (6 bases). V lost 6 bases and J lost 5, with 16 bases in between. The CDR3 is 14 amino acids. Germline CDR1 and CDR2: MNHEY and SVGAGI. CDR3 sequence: CASRPGQWGTEAFF. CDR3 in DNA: TGTGCCAGCAGACCGGGACAATGGGGGACTGAAGCTTTCTTT.

CDR3 sequence (DNA): TGTGCCACCAGGAGCGGAGGGGCGAGGTCAACCACCGGGGAGCTGTTTTTT. It codes for CATRSGGARSTTGELFF. The chain joins TRBV24-1 to TRBJ2-2, with D tentatively TRBD2 (6 bases). The length of the CDR3 is 17 residues. Trimming took off 7 bases at V and 4 bases at J, with 21 bases between the two ends. The germline gives CDR1 KGHDR, CDR2 SFDVKD.

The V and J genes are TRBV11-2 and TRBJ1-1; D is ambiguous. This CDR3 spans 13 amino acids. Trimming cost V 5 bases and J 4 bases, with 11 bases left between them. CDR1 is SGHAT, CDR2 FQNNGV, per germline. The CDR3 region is CASSAREGTEAFF. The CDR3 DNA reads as TGTGCCAGCAGCGCGAGGGAGGGCACTGAAGCTTTCTTT. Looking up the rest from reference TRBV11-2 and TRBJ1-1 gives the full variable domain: EAGVAQSPRYKIIEKRQSVAFWCNPISGHATLYWYQQILGQGPKLLIQFQNNGVVDDSQLPKDRFSAERLKGVDSTLKIQPAKLEDSAVYLCASSAREGTEAFFGQGTRLTVV.

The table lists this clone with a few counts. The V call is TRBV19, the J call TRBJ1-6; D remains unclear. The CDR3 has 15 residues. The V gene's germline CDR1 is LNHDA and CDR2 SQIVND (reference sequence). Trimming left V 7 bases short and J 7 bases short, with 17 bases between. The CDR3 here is CASTPNGGLNSPLHF. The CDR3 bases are TGTGCCAGTACCCCTAATGGAGGGTTAAATTCACCCCTCCACTTT. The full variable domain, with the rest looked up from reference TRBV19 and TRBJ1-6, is DGGITQSPKYLFRKEGQNVTLSCEQNLNHDAMYWYRQDPGQGLRLIYYSQIVNDFQKGDIAEGYSVSREKKESFPLTVTSAQKNPTAFYLCASTPNGGLNSPLHFGNGTRLTVT.

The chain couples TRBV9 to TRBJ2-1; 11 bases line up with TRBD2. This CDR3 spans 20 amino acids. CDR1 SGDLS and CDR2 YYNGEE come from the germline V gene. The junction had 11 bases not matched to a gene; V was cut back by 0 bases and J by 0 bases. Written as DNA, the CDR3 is TGTGCCAGCAGCGTAGCTCGGGCTAGCGGGGGGACCCTCTCCTACAATGAGCAGTTCTTC. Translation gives CASSVARASGGTLSYNEQFF.

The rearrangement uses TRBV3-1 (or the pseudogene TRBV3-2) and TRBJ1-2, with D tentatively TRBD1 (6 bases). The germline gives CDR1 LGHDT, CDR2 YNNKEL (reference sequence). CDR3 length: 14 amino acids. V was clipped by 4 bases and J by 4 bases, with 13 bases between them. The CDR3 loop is CASSLFDRSYGYTF. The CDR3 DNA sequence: TGTGCCAGCAGCCTCTTCGACAGGAGCTATGGCTACACCTTC.